One T cell receptor beta chain is described in this entry. Its recognized antigen is unknown. Base qualities are not at hand, and no much larger clone is one base apart. Counted from cysteine to phenylalanine, this CDR3 has 13 amino acids. Kept here is only the CDR3 DNA, which spans 39 bases and is read in frame from base 1. The junction carries 10 bases between V and J, which are trimmed by 7 bases and 1 base respectively. Based on the germline V gene, the CDR1 and CDR2 sequences are SNHLY and FYNNEI. The entry originates in a study of blood T cell repertoires in COVID-19 (dated by TCRdb to about 2020). About the investigation overall: The collaborator samples originated in the United States, Italy and Spain and spanned the acute and convalescent phases of COVID-19. The material from the prospective study consisted of cDNA or gDNA derived from T cells, B-cell-depleted T cells, or PBMCs. The dataset comprised deeply sampled blood TCRbeta repertoires from subjects exposed to, actively infected with, or recovered from COVID-19. The repertoires were released in a freely available public database meant as a resource for research on the immune response to SARS-CoV-2. The samples were drawn from the first 160 participants of the ongoing ImmuneRACE study and from some 1,300 subjects provided by 6 global collaborators. Nearly every sample came with metadata listing a de-identified subject ID, COVID-19 status, age in years and sex. Where available, HLA class I and class II types were obtained from metadata supplied by the sample provider rather than from assay-based typing. Results and caveats for the whole study, not just this receptor: The amount of clinical and demographic metadata varied by source and participant and was provided uncurated.

The immunoSEQ Assay, a bias-controlled multiplex PCR, was used to amplify TCRbeta CDR3 regions from genomic DNA. The paper's data handling went like this. Within the assay, amplification of reference gene primers was used to estimate how many nucleated cells each sample contained. Sequence reads were collapsed and filtered to measure the absolute abundance of every unique TCRbeta CDR3 rearrangement. For each sample, productive Simpson clonality was calculated as the square root of Simpson's diversity index across productive rearrangements. Held by TCRdb, this immuneACCESS table contains in-frame sequences only and omits some clones. Under half of the omission traces to an unresolved V gene where checked; the cause of the rest is unknown. Clone size and V and J calls were adopted from that table, with D and trimming inferred from the DNA. The sample table contains some 64,000 clones; only one count was recorded for approximately 78% of them. The ten top clones hold 14% of the sample.

In Seattle, one collaborating source enrolled patients while the infection was active and tracked those patients longitudinally over the course of disease. The collaborating institutions used their own protocols to collect whole blood in K2EDTA tubes. For TCRbeta analysis, collaborator samples were shipped as frozen whole blood, as isolated PBMCs, or as DNA extracted from either sample type. The receptor was derived from a man in his fifties or sixties with COVID-19, enrolled during active disease. Sequenced sample: peripheral blood. The rearrangement combines TRBV2 with TRBJ2-5; the D segment could be TRBD2, given 5 matching bases. The CDR3 region has the sequence CASTQRSQETQYF. In nucleotide form, the sequence is TGTGCCAGCACGCAGCGGTCCCAAGAGACCCAGTACTTC.